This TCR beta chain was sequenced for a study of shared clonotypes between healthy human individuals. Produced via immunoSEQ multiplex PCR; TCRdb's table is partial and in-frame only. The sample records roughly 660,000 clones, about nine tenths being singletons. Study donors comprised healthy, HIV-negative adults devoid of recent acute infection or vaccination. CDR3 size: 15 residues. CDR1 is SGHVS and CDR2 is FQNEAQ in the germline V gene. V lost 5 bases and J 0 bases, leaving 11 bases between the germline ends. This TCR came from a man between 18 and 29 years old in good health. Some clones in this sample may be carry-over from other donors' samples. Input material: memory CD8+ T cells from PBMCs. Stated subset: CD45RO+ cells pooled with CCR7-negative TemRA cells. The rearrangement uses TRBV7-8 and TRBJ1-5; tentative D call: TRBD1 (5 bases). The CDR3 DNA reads TGTGCCAGCAGCGAGGGACTGAGTAGCAATCAGCCCCAGCATTTT. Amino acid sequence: CASSEGLSSNQPQHF.